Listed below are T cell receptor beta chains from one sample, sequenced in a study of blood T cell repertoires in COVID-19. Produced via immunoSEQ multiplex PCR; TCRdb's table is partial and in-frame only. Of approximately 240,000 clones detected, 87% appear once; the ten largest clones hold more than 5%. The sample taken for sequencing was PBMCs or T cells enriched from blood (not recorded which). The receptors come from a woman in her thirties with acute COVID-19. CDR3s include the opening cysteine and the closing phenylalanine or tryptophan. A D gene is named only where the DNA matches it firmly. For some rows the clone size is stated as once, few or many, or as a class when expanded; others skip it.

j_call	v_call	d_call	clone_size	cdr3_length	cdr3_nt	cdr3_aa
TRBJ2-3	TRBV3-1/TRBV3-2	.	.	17	TGTGCCAGCAGCCAAGGGTCACTAGGTCCCCCCGCAGATACGCAGTATTTT	CASSQGSLGPPADTQYF
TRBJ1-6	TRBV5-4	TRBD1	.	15	TGTGCCAGCAGCTGGGGGACAGGAAATAATTCACCCCTCCACTTT	CASSWGTGNNSPLHF
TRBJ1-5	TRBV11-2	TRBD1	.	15	TGTGCCAGCAGCCTATCGGGACAGCACAATCAGCCCCAGCATTTT	CASSLSGQHNQPQHF
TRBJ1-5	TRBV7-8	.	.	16	TGTGCCAGCACCAAGGACAGACTGTATGGCAATCAGCCCCAGCATTTT	CASTKDRLYGNQPQHF
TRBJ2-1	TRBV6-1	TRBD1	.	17	TGTGCCAGCAGTGACCAAACGTCCAGGGGGTTGTACAATGAGCAGTTCTTC	CASSDQTSRGLYNEQFF
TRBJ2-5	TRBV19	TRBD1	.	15	TGTGCCAGTAGACGGACAGGTCTGGGCCAAGAGACCCAGTACTTC	CASRRTGLGQETQYF
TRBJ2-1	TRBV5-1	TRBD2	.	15	TGCGCCAGCAGCTTGGGGGGACTAGCTTACAATGAGCAGTTCTTC	CASSLGGLAYNEQFF
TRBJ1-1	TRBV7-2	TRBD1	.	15	TGTGCCAGCAGCCGCCCGGGACAGACTAACACTGAAGCTTTCTTT	CASSRPGQTNTEAFF
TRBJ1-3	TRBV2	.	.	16	TGTGCCAGCAGTGAAGATCACGTGAGCTCTGGAAACACCATATATTTT	CASSEDHVSSGNTIYF
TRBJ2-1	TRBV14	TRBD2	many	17	TGTGCCAGCAGCCAAACCGCGACTAGCCCCTCCTACAATGAGCAGTTCTTC	CASSQTATSPSYNEQFF
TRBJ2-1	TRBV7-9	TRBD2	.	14	TGTGCCAGCAACCTCGGGCTAGCGGTCGATGAGCAGTTCTTC	CASNLGLAVDEQFF
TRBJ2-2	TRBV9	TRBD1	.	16	TGTGCCAGCAGCCAAAATAGGACAGGACCCACCGGGGAGCTGTTTTTT	CASSQNRTGPTGELFF
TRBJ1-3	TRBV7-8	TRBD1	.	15	TGTGCCAGCAGCTTAGCGCTGGACAGGGGGAACACCATATATTTT	CASSLALDRGNTIYF
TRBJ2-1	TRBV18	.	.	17	TGTGCCAGCTCACCACCTTTTCCGGCGGGGGCGGGAAATGAGCAGTTCTTC	CASSPPFPAGAGNEQFF
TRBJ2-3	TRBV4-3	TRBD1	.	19	TGCGCCAGCAGCCAAGGGTTCTCTTTCCGGGACAGTTACGCAGATACGCAGTATTTT	CASSQGFSFRDSYADTQYF
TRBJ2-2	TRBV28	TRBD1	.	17	TGTGCCAGCAGACACAGGGGGCTTGGGTTCTACACCGGGGAGCTGTTTTTT	CASRHRGLGFYTGELFF
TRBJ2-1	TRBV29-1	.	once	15	TGCAGCGTTGTGGAGGGCAGGACTCTTCACAATGAGCAGTTCTTC	CSVVEGRTLHNEQFF
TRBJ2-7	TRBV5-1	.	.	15	TGCGCCAGCAGCTTGGTGACAGGAGGATCCTACGAGCAGTACTTC	CASSLVTGGSYEQYF
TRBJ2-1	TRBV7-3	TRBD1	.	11	TGTGCCAGCAGCTCCGGACAGGGGCAGTTCTTC	CASSSGQGQFF
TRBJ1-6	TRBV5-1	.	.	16	TGCGCCAGCAGCTTGTGGGGGGAGAGCGGGAATTCACCCCTCCACTTT	CASSLWGESGNSPLHF
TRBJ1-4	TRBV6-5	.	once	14	TGTGCCAGCAGCACAGGTGCAACTAATGAAAAACTGTTTTTT	CASSTGATNEKLFF
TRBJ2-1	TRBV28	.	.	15	TGTGCCAGCGGCAAAACAGCCGCTTCCTACAATGAGCAGTTCTTC	CASGKTAASYNEQFF
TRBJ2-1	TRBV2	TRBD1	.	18	TGTGCCAGCAGTGGAGGACAGGGGCCGCCAATTTCCTACAATGAGCAGTTCTTC	CASSGGQGPPISYNEQFF
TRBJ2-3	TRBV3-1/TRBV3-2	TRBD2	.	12	TGTGCCAGCAGCCAAGTCGCGGGGGTGCAGTATTTT	CASSQVAGVQYF
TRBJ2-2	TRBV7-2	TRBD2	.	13	TGTGCCAGCAGAACTAGCGGGGTCGGGGAGCTGTTTTTT	CASRTSGVGELFF
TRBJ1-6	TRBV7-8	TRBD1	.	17	TGTGCCAGCAGCCCGAGCCCGACAGGGTTCGTAAATTCACCCCTCCACTTT	CASSPSPTGFVNSPLHF
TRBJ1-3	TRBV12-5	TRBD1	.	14	TGTGCTAGTGGTTTGGAGGGGGCACGAAACACCATATATTTT	CASGLEGARNTIYF
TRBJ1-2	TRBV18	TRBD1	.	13	TGTGCCAGCTCACCGGGACAGGGGTATGGCTACACCTTC	CASSPGQGYGYTF
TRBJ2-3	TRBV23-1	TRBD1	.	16	TGCGCCAGCAGCCCTTGGGACAGGGGCGTTTCAGATACGCAGTATTTT	CASSPWDRGVSDTQYF
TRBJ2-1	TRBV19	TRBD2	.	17	TGTGCCAGTAGTATAGATCAAAATAGCGGGAGGCACAATGAGCAGTTCTTC	CASSIDQNSGRHNEQFF
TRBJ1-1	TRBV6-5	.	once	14	TGTGCCAGCAGGGGGTGGGGAGGGAACACTGAAGCTTTCTTT	CASRGWGGNTEAFF
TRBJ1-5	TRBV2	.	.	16	TGTGCCAGCAGTGTTGAGGGTTCCCTTAGCAATCAGCCCCAGCATTTT	CASSVEGSLSNQPQHF